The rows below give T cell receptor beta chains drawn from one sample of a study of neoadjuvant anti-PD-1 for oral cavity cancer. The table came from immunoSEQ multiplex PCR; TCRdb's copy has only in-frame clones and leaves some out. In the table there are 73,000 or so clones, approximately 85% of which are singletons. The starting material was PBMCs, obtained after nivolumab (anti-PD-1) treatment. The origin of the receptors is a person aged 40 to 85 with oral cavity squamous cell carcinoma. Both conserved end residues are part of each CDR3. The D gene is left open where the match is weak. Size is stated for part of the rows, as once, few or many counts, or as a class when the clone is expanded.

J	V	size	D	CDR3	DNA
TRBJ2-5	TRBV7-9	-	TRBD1	CASSAPGQGRETQYF	TGTGCCAGCAGCGCCCCCGGACAGGGGCGTGAGACCCAGTACTTC
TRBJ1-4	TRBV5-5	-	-	CASSLLTGANGKLFF	TGTGCCAGCAGCTTGTTGACGGGGGCTAATGGAAAACTGTTTTTT
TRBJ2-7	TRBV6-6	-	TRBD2	CASSYGTSGSSNEQYF	TGTGCCAGCAGTTACGGGACTAGCGGGAGCTCTAACGAGCAGTACTTC
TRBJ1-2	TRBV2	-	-	CASRNPTDWGPYGYTF	TGTGCCAGCAGGAATCCAACAGATTGGGGCCCGTATGGCTACACCTTC
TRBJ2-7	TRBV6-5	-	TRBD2	CASTKTSGRGEQYF	TGTGCCAGCACCAAGACTAGCGGGCGGGGCGAGCAGTACTTC
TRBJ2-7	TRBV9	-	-	CASSVVNGEQYF	TGTGCCAGCAGCGTAGTTAACGGCGAGCAGTACTTC
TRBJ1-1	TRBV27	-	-	CASSRKTGTEAFF	TGTGCCAGCAGTCGGAAGACAGGCACTGAAGCTTTCTTT
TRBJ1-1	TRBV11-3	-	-	CASSLDSRTEAFF	TGTGCCAGCAGCTTAGACAGTCGCACTGAAGCTTTCTTT
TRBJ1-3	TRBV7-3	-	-	CASSLGRRSHGNTIYF	TGTGCCAGCAGCTTGGGCAGGAGGTCTCACGGAAACACCATATATTTT
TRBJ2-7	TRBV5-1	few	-	CASSLGTASYEQYF	TGCGCCAGCAGCTTGGGGACAGCGAGCTACGAGCAGTACTTC
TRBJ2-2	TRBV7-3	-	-	CASSLTPGGELFF	TGTGCCAGCAGCTTAACGCCTGGGGGGGAGCTGTTTTTT
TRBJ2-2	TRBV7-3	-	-	CASSPAVGGELFF	TGTGCCAGCAGCCCGGCCGTAGGCGGGGAGCTGTTTTTT
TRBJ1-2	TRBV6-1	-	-	CASSELGNYGYTF	TGTGCCAGCAGTGAGTTGGGAAACTATGGCTACACCTTC
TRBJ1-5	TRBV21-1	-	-	CASTTGTGRSNQPQHF	TGTGCCAGCACAACAGGGACGGGGCGTAGCAATCAGCCCCAGCATTTT
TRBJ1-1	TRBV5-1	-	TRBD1	CASSVQEGAAEAFF	TGCGCCAGCAGCGTCCAGGAGGGGGCGGCTGAAGCTTTCTTT
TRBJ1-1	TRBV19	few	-	CASSIGSRETEAFF	TGTGCCAGTAGTATAGGAAGCAGGGAGACTGAAGCTTTCTTT
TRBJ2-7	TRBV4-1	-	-	CASSQDYGSYEQYF	TGCGCCAGCAGCCAAGATTATGGCTCCTACGAGCAGTACTTC
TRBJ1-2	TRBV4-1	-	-	CASSQDAIIGLITGGYTF	TGCGCCAGCAGCCAAGACGCAATTATTGGGTTAATAACGGGCGGCTACACCTTC
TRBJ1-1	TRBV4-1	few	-	CASSRGGGLGTEAFF	TGCGCCAGCAGCCGAGGGGGAGGTCTGGGCACTGAAGCTTTCTTT